The rows below give T cell receptor beta chains drawn from one sample of a study of blood T cell repertoires in COVID-19. Clones were read by immunoSEQ multiplex PCR, and TCRdb kept only the in-frame ones, dropping some. Of 250,000 or so clones in the sample, 85% to 90% were seen once. The specimen was PBMCs or T cells enriched from blood (not recorded which). The receptors derive from a man aged 35-49 years who had recovered from COVID-19. Both conserved end residues are trimmed from each CDR3.

j_call v_call cdr3_aa
TRBJ1-2 TRBV3-1/TRBV3-2 ASRPDRPNYGYT
TRBJ1-1 TRBV14 ASSQAGGMNTEAF
TRBJ2-3 TRBV4-2 ASSQVSSGARDTQY
TRBJ1-2 TRBV18 ASSPPMGQGGVHT
TRBJ1-2 TRBV6-2/TRBV6-3 ASSPPDIYGYT
TRBJ2-7 TRBV7-8 ASSLAGPVSYEQY
TRBJ1-2 TRBV29-1 SVASWTGQIGYT
TRBJ1-5 TRBV25-1 ASSNTGVNQPQH
TRBJ2-2 TRBV19 ASSTFLSGQTGELF
TRBJ1-2 TRBV6-5 ASRTGLDYGYT
TRBJ2-1 TRBV2 ASSEDRGGLGSYNEQF
TRBJ2-1 TRBV11-3 ASSLYGLVANEQF
TRBJ1-6 TRBV6-5 ASRARQGESPLH
TRBJ2-3 TRBV27 ASSWLAGGPHTQY
TRBJ2-3 TRBV13 ASSLGAVAGDPSDTQY
TRBJ2-3 TRBV5-1 ASSPPGVQDTQY
TRBJ2-5 TRBV5-4 ASSSEGRQETQY
TRBJ2-7 TRBV7-9 ASSLVGGGPDEQY
TRBJ1-2 TRBV3-1/TRBV3-2 ASSSGGGSINYGYT
TRBJ2-5 TRBV7-9 ASRSRGQPGVTQY
TRBJ2-5 TRBV19 AVGGSETQY
TRBJ2-7 TRBV28 ASSFPGGGGRYEQY
TRBJ2-4 TRBV7-9 ASSLSGGRENIQY
TRBJ1-2 TRBV28 ASTDRGYGYT
TRBJ2-1 TRBV7-7 ASSLGLDRSDEQF
TRBJ2-7 TRBV28 ATEPGQGTYEQY
TRBJ1-4 TRBV5-6 ASSLGASAVSEKLF
TRBJ2-7 TRBV7-9 ASSLSHEQY
TRBJ1-2 TRBV6-5 ASAQGRTFYGYT
TRBJ1-3 TRBV12-5 ASGLVQGISGNTIY
TRBJ2-3 TRBV24-1 ATSEAGAHTDTQY
TRBJ2-7 TRBV14 ASSRQGFYEQY
TRBJ2-2 TRBV28 ASSYRNTGELF
TRBJ2-7 TRBV5-4 ASSPSGRAYEQY
TRBJ1-5 TRBV27 ASRVGRGNQPQH
TRBJ2-7 TRBV7-8 ASSLGIRGIGYEQY
TRBJ1-1 TRBV27 ASSFRPGVEAF
TRBJ2-1 TRBV9 ASSLRDYYNEQF
TRBJ2-7 TRBV28 ASSDRGNEQY
TRBJ2-5 TRBV4-1 ASSQGAQETQY
TRBJ1-2 TRBV28 ASGPGQGYGYT
TRBJ2-5 TRBV27 ASSTGGHGTQY
TRBJ1-1 TRBV18 ASSPLGAGGDTEAF
TRBJ2-2 TRBV14 ASSQDRQGVDPRAGELF
TRBJ2-6 TRBV4-1 ASSLEGTPNSGANVLT
TRBJ2-1 TRBV11-2 ASSMTGGGGGTTRQF
TRBJ2-7 TRBV7-9 ASSFWDRGLEQY
TRBJ1-2 TRBV5-1 ASIPSPGQGDGYT
TRBJ1-3 TRBV3-1/TRBV3-2 ASSPTGGGNTIY
TRBJ1-1 TRBV5-1 ASSLEGGGVTEAF
TRBJ1-1 TRBV27 ASTSSLNTEAF
TRBJ2-3 TRBV28 ASSSQAGTDTQY
TRBJ1-2 TRBV28 ASSPGQFYGYT